This T cell receptor beta chain was captured in a study of a mutant IDH1 vaccine in newly diagnosed glioma. About the study: Patients got radiotherapy, temozolomide, or both beforehand, and most got both.

Indicated time point: week 11, during vaccination. In the vaccine, a single dose held 300 ug of the mutant IDH1 20-mer peptide, along with topical imiquimod. New IDH1-mutant, ATRX-lost WHO grade 3 or 4 astrocytomas occurred in donors. About this clone: The target antigen is unknown.

Using immunoSEQ multiplex PCR, the repertoire was profiled, and TCRdb retains in-frame clones only, with some absent. There are roughly 60,000 clones in the sample; around 80% occur only once, and 3.6% lies in the top ten. Germline-derived CDR1 and CDR2 are MRHNA and SNTAGT. CDR3 size: 18 residues. V lost 6 bases, J lost 1 base, and 16 bases stayed unmatched. The TCR originated in a man aged 25 to 40 with glioma. V is TRBV6-4 and J is TRBJ2-5; 8 bases fit TRBD2. The sample in question was PBMCs, obtained from a glioma patient whose treatment included an IDH1 peptide vaccine. CDR3 nucleotides: TGTGCCAGCAGGGGGGGTGTCTTGTTTCGGGAGGGCCAAGAGACCCAGTACTTC. This sequence encodes CASRGGVLFREGQETQYF.